This T cell receptor (beta chain) was observed in a study of blood T cell repertoires in COVID-19. This CDR3 contains 14 residues. Per the germline V gene, CDR1 is KGHSH and CDR2 is LQKENI. The V end was cut by 1 base, the J end by 2 bases, with 3 bases between. Measured with immunoSEQ multiplex PCR; TCRdb has only the in-frame clones, and not every one. The sample has under 500,000 clones; about 89% are singletons. This sequence joins TRBV18 and TRBJ2-6; D ambiguous. Sequencing was done on a sample of peripheral blood. The sequence was collected from a woman aged 25 to 45 with acute or convalescent COVID-19. The CDR3 sequence: CASSPLTGANVLTF. In DNA, the CDR3 is TGTGCCAGCTCACCACTTACTGGGGCCAACGTCCTGACTTTC.